The 14 T cell receptor beta chains below come from one sample, sequenced in a study of vaccination and CD4 T cells after COVID-19. Oncomine TCR Beta short-read sequencing was applied to DNA from cultured CD4+ T cells. TCRdb re-called the PCR reads with MiXCR, one entry per CDR3 protein. There are about 15,000 distinct CDR3 sequences in the sample; about three quarters occur only once, and approximately 4.3% lies in the top ten. Treatment denoted: roughly ten-day PBMC culture with coronavirus spike peptide pools or control peptides (ViraFEST assay). No antigen has been assigned to these receptors. Sequenced input: CD4+ T cells from blood, cultured in vitro. The receptors derive from a human donor who had recovered from COVID-19.

There are a few counts of this clonotype. The chain has TRBV6-1 and TRBJ1-3; D uncertain. CDR3 size: 12 residues. Germline V gene data show CDR1 as MNHNS and CDR2 as SASEGT. Deletions cut 10 bases from V and 0 bases from J, with 7 bases between. CDR3 nucleotide sequence: TGTGCCACCTCCCACTCTGGAAACACCATATATTTT. Residues: CATSHSGNTIYF.

The chain links TRBV6-2 or TRBV6-3 to TRBJ1-5; 10 positions match TRBD1. The V and J ends lost 6 bases and 3 bases, in that order; junction bases with no gene match: 11. The CDR3 is made up of 17 amino acids. Germline V gene lookup returns CDR1 MNHEY and CDR2 SVGEGT. Here the CDR3 DNA reads TGTGCCAGCAGGACCGGGACAGGGGCGTATTACAATCAGCCCCAGCATTTT. Protein: CASRTGTGAYYNQPQHF.

The CDR3 loop reads CASSEARGGEQFF. The CDR3, as DNA: TGTGCCAGCAGTGAAGCACGCGGTGGTGAGCAGTTCTTC. The chain combines TRBV25-1 with TRBJ2-1; D unclear. Between the trimmed V and J ends, which lost 2 bases and 9 bases, there was a span of 11 bases. Germline V lookup: CDR1 MGHDK, CDR2 SYGVNS. The CDR3 is 13 amino acids.

The DNA for the CDR3 is TGTGCCAGCAGTTCCGGCGGGTCCTCCTACGAGCAGTACTTC. It yields the protein CASSSGGSSYEQYF. This chain uses TRBV28 with TRBJ2-7; TRBD2 might be the D (5 bases). Germline CDR1 reads MDHEN; CDR2 reads SYDVKM. The CDR3 contains 14 residues. Trimming took off 4 bases at V and 0 bases at J, with 10 bases between the two ends.

The genes are TRBV20-1 and TRBJ1-2; D not resolved. Trimming left V 4 bases short and J 6 bases short, with 9 bases between. CDR3 length equals 11 residues. Germline CDR1 and CDR2: DFQATT and SNEGSKA (reference sequence). CDR3 protein: CSATDQDGYTF. Here the CDR3 DNA reads TGCAGTGCTACCGACCAGGATGGCTACACCTTC.

The chain employs TRBV6-5 and TRBJ2-7, with 12 bases matching TRBD1. This CDR3 has 15 residues. Germline CDR1 MNHEY, CDR2 SVGAGI. V trimming: 2 bases; J trimming: 6 bases; junction bases outside the gene matches: 5. The CDR3 DNA sequence: TGTGCCAGCAGTTACCCCGGGACAGGGGGCCGCGAGCAGTACTTC. Amino acid sequence: CASSYPGTGGREQYF.

This chain joins TRBV12-3 or TRBV12-4 and TRBJ2-6; possibly TRBD1 for D (6 bases). The CDR3 has 15 amino acids. Trimming took off 3 bases at V and 2 bases at J, with 8 bases between the two ends. CDR3 coding DNA: TGTGCCAGCAGTTTGCAGGGGACTGGGGCCAACGTCCTGACTTTC. It codes for CASSLQGTGANVLTF.

This clonotype was seen more than once but under ten times. The chain employs TRBV7-2 and TRBJ1-2; D gene ambiguous. CDR1 and CDR2 from the germline V gene are SGHTA and FQGNSA. The CDR3 spans 13 residues. The germline V and J ends were trimmed by 5 bases and 3 bases, with 10 bases remaining between them. CDR3 DNA: TGTGCCAGCAGCCCCGATTACTACTATGGCTACACCTTC. This encodes CASSPDYYYGYTF.

The genes are TRBV27 and TRBJ1-2; D unresolved. CDR1 and CDR2 (germline): MNHEY, SMNVEV (reference sequence). The CDR3 is 13 amino acids. With 0 bases removed from V and 7 bases from J, the gap between germline ends came to 9 bases. CDR3 DNA: TGTGCCAGCAGTTTATCGATCCGGGGTGGCTACACCTTC. Amino acid sequence: CASSLSIRGGYTF.

The J gene is TRBJ2-3, the V gene TRBV20-1; 10 bases are a match to TRBD2. The CDR3 consists of 16 residues. V was pared by 1 base and J by 6 bases, with 10 bases of the junction left unmatched. From germline, CDR1 is DFQATT and CDR2 SNEGSKA (reference sequence). The CDR3: CSARVLAGWVRDTQYF. The CDR3 DNA follows: TGCAGTGCTAGAGTACTAGCGGGGTGGGTTCGGGATACGCAGTATTTT.

This clonotype was picked up one time. For the CDR3, the DNA is TGTGCCAGCAGCTTAGAGGCCCTGGTAGGCACTGAAGCTTTCTTT. Amino acids: CASSLEALVGTEAFF. The chain uses TRBV11-2 and TRBJ1-1; no reliable D call. This CDR3 is built from 15 residues. Germline assignment: CDR1 SGHAT and CDR2 FQNNGV. V gave up 0 bases and J gave up 4 bases, with 12 bases separating them.

This rearrangement joins TRBV19 to TRBJ1-6, with a tentative D call TRBD1 (6 bases). V dropped 7 bases and J dropped 6 bases, with 19 bases sitting between them. The CDR3 has 16 amino acids. From germline, CDR1 is LNHDA and CDR2 SQIVND (reference sequence). In DNA, the CDR3 is TGTGCCAGTACCCTGTCGACAGGCGGCGCTAATTCACCCCTCCACTTT. It yields the protein CASTLSTGGANSPLHF.

This chain links TRBV15 with TRBJ1-1; the D is unclear. CDR1 is LNHNV, CDR2 YYDKDF, per germline (reference sequence). The germline V and J ends were trimmed by 5 bases and 0 bases, with 13 bases remaining between them. This CDR3 contains 15 residues. CDR3 coding DNA: TGTGCCACCAGCGCCCCGTGGCAGCTGAACACTGAAGCTTTCTTT. It translates to CATSAPWQLNTEAFF.

By sample share, this clonotype is medium-sized (0.01 to 0.1%). The genes are TRBV7-8 and TRBJ1-2, with 10 positions matching TRBD1. The CDR3 runs 21 residues. V was pared by 1 base and J by 0 bases, with 17 bases of the junction left unmatched. Germline CDR1 is SGHVS and CDR2 is FQNEAQ. CDR3 in DNA: TGTGCCAGCAGCTTAGGTCGGACTTCGGGACAGGGGCCAGATTCTAACTATGGCTACACCTTC. Amino acids: CASSLGRTSGQGPDSNYGYTF.